The 26 T cell receptor beta chains below were found in one sample sequenced in a study of blood T cells in healthy people across ages. Through a sample-barcoded 5' primer and a J-beta primer mix, a second PCR was run for roughly 6 to 11 cycles. TCRdb redid the calling of the 5' RACE reads with MiXCR, one entry per CDR3 protein. The data hold under 800,000 distinct CDR3 sequences, with about 40% observed a single time. Sequenced sample: blood. The receptors here all came from a woman aged 55 to 70 in good health.

In the case of this clonotype: A junction end diverges from the germline sequence, so it may reflect a read error. V gene TRBV6-2 or TRBV6-3 combines with J gene TRBJ2-1; TRBD1 agrees at 11 bases. The CDR3 is made up of 15 amino acids. The germline V gene has CDR1 MNHEY and CDR2 SVGEGT. The CDR3 spells CTSSGQGALGNEQFF. The CDR3 bases are TGTACCAGCAGTGGACAGGGGGCATTGGGTAATGAGCAGTTCTTC.

This clonotype has ten or more counts. The V gene is TRBV5-1, the J gene TRBJ2-6; no reliable D call. Germline lookup yields CDR1 SGHRS and CDR2 YFSETQ. The germline V and J ends were trimmed by 4 bases and 1 base, with 9 bases remaining between them. CDR3 length: 15 residues. CDR3 sequence (DNA): TGCGCCAGCAGCGTGACCCTATCTGGGGCCAACGTCCTGACTTTC. Translated: CASSVTLSGANVLTF.

This clonotype was seen a few times. V usage is TRBV11-2 and J usage is TRBJ2-3, with a weak D call TRBD2 (6 bases). The CDR3 runs to 15 residues. Trimming removed 0 bases at V and 4 bases at J, with 11 bases between. Germline-derived CDR1 and CDR2 are SGHAT and FQNNGV. CDR3 coding DNA: TGTGCCAGCAGCTTAGAAGGTCGACTAGCAGATACGCAGTATTTT. It encodes CASSLEGRLADTQYF.

This clonotype was detected only once. The chain couples TRBV28 to TRBJ2-1; D may be TRBD2 (5 bases). CDR1 MDHEN and CDR2 SYDVKM come from the germline V gene. The CDR3 has 15 amino acids. Trimming stripped 4 bases from V and 5 bases from J, with 15 bases between. CDR3 sequence: CASSSPSPGNNEQFF. DNA for the CDR3: TGTGCCAGCAGTTCTCCATCCCCCGGGAACAATGAGCAGTTCTTC. Complete variable domain (other parts from reference TRBV28 and TRBJ2-1): DVKVTQSSRYLVKRTGEKVFLECVQDMDHENMFWYRQDPGLGLRLIYFSYDVKMKEKGDIPEGYSVSREKKERFSLILESASTNQTSMYLCASSSPSPGNNEQFFGPGTRLTVL.

This clonotype was seen repeatedly, ten times or more. V is TRBV6-5 and J is TRBJ2-3; D remains unclear. Germline loops: CDR1 MNHEY, CDR2 SVGAGI. With 5 bases removed from V and 2 bases from J, the gap between germline ends came to 2 bases. The CDR3 runs to 11 residues. The CDR3 sequence is CASSNTDTQYF. The CDR3 nucleotides are TGTGCCAGCAGTAACACAGATACGCAGTATTTT.

In its sample, this clonotype was seen many times. The chain links TRBV7-3 to TRBJ2-5; D gene ambiguous. This CDR3 has 13 amino acids. Trimming took 6 bases from V and 2 from J, leaving 10 bases between them. In germline, CDR1 is SGHTA, CDR2 FQGTGA. CDR3 bases: TGTGCCAGCAGTCAACAGTTACAAGAGACCCAGTACTTC. Translating gives CASSQQLQETQYF.

In its sample, this clonotype was seen a few times. The rearrangement links TRBV9 to TRBJ2-5, with a weak D call TRBD2 (7 bases). Trimming removed 0 bases at V and 3 bases at J, with 15 bases between. Per the germline V gene, CDR1 is SGDLS and CDR2 is YYNGEE. This CDR3 has 16 residues. Written as DNA, the CDR3 is TGTGCCAGCAGCGTAGGTGGGGGGGCCCTAAAAGAGACCCAGTACTTC. Its translation: CASSVGGGALKETQYF.

This clonotype has a count of ten or more. This sequence joins TRBV10-3 and TRBJ1-2; TRBD1 is a possible D gene (5 bases). Germline CDR1 is ENHRY and CDR2 is SYGVKD. This CDR3 is 13 amino acids long. Between the trimmed V and J ends, which lost 5 bases and 8 bases, there was a span of 15 bases. CDR3: CAISFTGDEGYTF. DNA for the CDR3: TGTGCCATCAGTTTCACAGGAGATGAGGGCTACACCTTC.

The sample holds a few counts of this clonotype. The chain uses TRBV29-1 and TRBJ2-3, with a weak D call TRBD1 (6 bases). The V end was cut by 6 bases, the J end by 5 bases, with 9 bases between. The CDR3 consists of 11 residues. The germline CDR1 and CDR2 sequences are SQVTM and ANQGSEA. The CDR3: CSVVGGDTQYF. CDR3 DNA: TGCAGCGTCGTAGGGGGAGATACGCAGTATTTT.

This clonotype has just one count. The chain recombines TRBV29-1 with TRBJ1-5; D unresolved. The CDR3 runs 12 residues. Germline-derived CDR1 and CDR2 are SQVTM and ANQGSEA. The V gene lost 7 bases and the J gene lost 3 bases, with 10 bases spanning the gap. Here the CDR3 DNA reads TGCAGCGCAGGAGAATTCAATCAGCCCCAGCATTTT. Translated: CSAGEFNQPQHF.

This rearrangement joins TRBV9 to TRBJ2-1; 12 bases map to TRBD2. The CDR3 spans 15 residues. Looked up from germline, CDR1 is SGDLS and CDR2 is YYNGEE. Trimming at V came to 3 bases and at J to 10 bases, leaving 8 bases not matched to a gene. The CDR3 bases are TGTGCCAGCAGCGCGACTAGCGGGAGAGGGGCCGAGCAGTTCTTC. Translating gives CASSATSGRGAEQFF.

The CDR3 bases are TGTGCCAGCAGCTCCCGTCGAGTCTATGGCTACACCTTC. It is translated as CASSSRRVYGYTF. This chain uses TRBV12-3 or TRBV12-4 with TRBJ1-2; no firm D call. Deletions cut 6 bases from V and 4 bases from J, with 12 bases between. The length of the CDR3 is 13 residues.

This clonotype showed up just a few times. V usage is TRBV28 and J usage is TRBJ2-1; 9 bases fit TRBD1. V lost 2 bases, J lost 7 bases, and 3 bases stayed unmatched. The CDR3 is 14 residues long. CDR1 is MDHEN, CDR2 SYDVKM, per germline. The CDR3 DNA is TGTGCCAGCAGTTTAGGGGACAGGGTTAATGAGCAGTTCTTC. This codes for CASSLGDRVNEQFF.

The chain recombines TRBV27 with TRBJ2-7; D gene uncertain. The CDR3 consists of 15 residues. The germline gives CDR1 MNHEY, CDR2 SMNVEV (reference sequence). V was shortened by 3 bases and J by 7 bases, with 19 bases between the two germline ends. The CDR3 nucleotides read TGTGCCAGCAGTTTGGGATTTACCCCTTCTAATGAGCAGTACTTC. This translates into CASSLGFTPSNEQYF.

A word on this clonotype: One end of the junction fails to match germline, which may point to a read error. V usage is TRBV7-6 and J usage is TRBJ2-5, with D possibly matching TRBD1 (6 bases). The J call is in doubt because the DNA end fits TRBJ2-7 better. In germline, CDR1 is SGHVS, CDR2 FNYEAQ. The CDR3 consists of 14 residues. The CDR3 DNA sequence: TGTGTCAGCAGCTCTCGGACAGATTACTACGAGCAGTACTTC. This translates into CVSSSRTDYYEQYF.

Notes on this clonotype: The junction differs from germline at one of its ends, possibly a read error. This rearrangement joins TRBV20-1 to TRBJ2-1; D not certain. The CDR3 spans 14 residues. Germline values: CDR1 DFQATT, CDR2 SNEGSKA (reference sequence). As DNA, the CDR3 is TGCAGTGCTAGAGAAGGTAGCTCCCACAATGAGCAGTTCTTC. This translates into CSAREGSSHNEQFF.

The chain couples TRBV5-1 to TRBJ2-3; 7 bases fit TRBD2. V lost 3 bases to trimming and J lost 1 base; unmatched junction nucleotides: 5. This CDR3 comprises 15 residues. The germline V gene encodes CDR1 SGHRS and CDR2 YFSETQ. This CDR3 reads CASSSTLAGTDTQYF. In DNA form, the CDR3 reads TGCGCCAGCAGCTCCACCCTAGCGGGCACAGATACGCAGTATTTT.

The chain recombines TRBV20-1 with TRBJ1-1; D remains ambiguous. Trimming stripped 6 bases from V and 1 base from J, with 6 bases between. This CDR3 has 11 amino acids. Germline V gene sequence: CDR1 DFQATT, CDR2 SNEGSKA (reference sequence). CDR3 in amino acids: CSADWNTEAFF. CDR3 sequence (DNA): TGCAGTGCCGACTGGAACACTGAAGCTTTCTTT.

This clonotype appeared a few times. J is TRBJ2-7 and V is TRBV6-6; maybe TRBD1 (6 bases). There are 13 residues in the CDR3. Looked up from germline, CDR1 is MNHNY and CDR2 is SVGAGI (reference sequence). V gave up 6 bases and J gave up 4 bases, with 13 bases separating them. CDR3 coding DNA: TGTGCCAGCAGCCGACAGGAGCTATACGAGCAGTACTTC. Translating it yields CASSRQELYEQYF.

This clonotype was observed a few times. The chain employs TRBV3-1 and TRBJ2-1, with 11 bases lining up with TRBD1. J lost 8 bases, V lost 2 bases, and 5 bases had no gene match. From germline, CDR1 is LGHDT and CDR2 YNNKEL (reference sequence). The CDR3 length is 15 residues. The CDR3 is CASSQMGQGEDEQFF. CDR3 nucleotide sequence: TGTGCCAGCAGCCAAATGGGACAGGGGGAGGATGAGCAGTTCTTC.

The genes are TRBV9 and TRBJ1-2; 9 nucleotides line up with TRBD1. This CDR3 spans 15 amino acids. The V and J ends lost 4 bases and 1 base, in that order; junction bases with no gene match: 5. CDR1 is SGDLS and CDR2 is YYNGEE in the germline V gene. CDR3 coding DNA: TGTGCCAGCAGCCCCCAGGGACAGGGTAACTATGGCTACACCTTC. Translated: CASSPQGQGNYGYTF.

This clonotype was seen once. The chain recombines TRBV12-3 or TRBV12-4 with TRBJ2-3; D is ambiguous. The CDR3 runs 12 residues. V was shortened by 6 bases and J by 4 bases, with 8 bases between the two germline ends. The chain's CDR3 is CASRLIPDTQYF. In nucleotides, the CDR3 is TGTGCCAGCAGATTGATACCAGATACGCAGTATTTT.

The CDR3 here is CASSLGRGLPPQHF. In DNA, the CDR3 is TGTGCCAGCAGTTTAGGGAGGGGGCTTCCGCCCCAGCATTTT. This rearrangement joins TRBV28 to TRBJ1-5; 7 bases align to TRBD1. The trim removed 2 bases at V and 9 bases at J, leaving 7 bases unmatched. The germline V gene encodes CDR1 MDHEN and CDR2 SYDVKM. This CDR3 region has 14 residues.

The genes are TRBV12-3 or TRBV12-4 and TRBJ2-7, with 8 bases aligning to TRBD2. The CDR3 spans 16 residues. The trim removed 2 bases at V and 1 base at J, leaving 7 bases unmatched. CDR3 protein: CASSLWAGGVSYEQYF. CDR3 nucleotides: TGTGCCAGCAGTTTATGGGCCGGGGGGGTTTCCTACGAGCAGTACTTC.

This clonotype was counted ten times or more. The CDR3 coding sequence is TGCAGCGTTGAATCGGTTGTCAGACCCTACAATGAGCAGTTCTTC. Translating gives CSVESVVRPYNEQFF. The rearrangement uses TRBV29-1 and TRBJ2-1, with no clear D. The germline CDR1 and CDR2 sequences are SQVTM and ANQGSEA. CDR3 length: 15 amino acids. Between the trimmed V and J ends, which lost 2 bases and 2 bases, there was a span of 13 bases.

The chain uses TRBV6-4 and TRBJ1-5; D is perhaps TRBD1 (6 bases). Germline-derived CDR1 and CDR2 are MRHNA and SNTAGT. The CDR3 is 14 amino acids. The V end lost 5 bases, the J end lost 3 bases, and 11 bases lay between the germline ends. DNA of the CDR3: TGTGCCAGCAGTTCGGACAGTTCCAATCAGCCCCAGCATTTT. Its translation is CASSSDSSNQPQHF.